The entry that follows covers one T cell receptor beta chain sequence. Generated by immunoSEQ multiplex PCR, the TCRdb table keeps only in-frame clones and is missing some. The sample lists some 150,000 clones, around nine tenths occurring once. These data originate in a study of blood T cell repertoires in COVID-19. The CDR3 is made up of 17 amino acids. Material for sequencing was peripheral blood. The TCR comes from a woman aged 55-69 years with acute or convalescent COVID-19. The chain has TRBV21-1 and TRBJ1-6; the table's D call, TRBD1, has no DNA check behind it. TRBV21-1 is noted as a pseudogene. CDR3 sequence reads: CAVTTGARWPYNSPLHF. The CDR3 DNA is TGTGCCGTCACAACAGGGGCAAGGTGGCCCTATAATTCACCCCTCCACTTT.